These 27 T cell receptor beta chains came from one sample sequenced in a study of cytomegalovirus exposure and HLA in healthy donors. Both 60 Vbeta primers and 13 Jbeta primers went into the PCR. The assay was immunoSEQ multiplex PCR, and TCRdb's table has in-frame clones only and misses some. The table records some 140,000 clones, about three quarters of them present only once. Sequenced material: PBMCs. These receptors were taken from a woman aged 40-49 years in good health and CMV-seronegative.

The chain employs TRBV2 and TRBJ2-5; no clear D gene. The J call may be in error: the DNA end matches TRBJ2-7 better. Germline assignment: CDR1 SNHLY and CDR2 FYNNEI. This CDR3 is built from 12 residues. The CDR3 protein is CASSADTNEQYF. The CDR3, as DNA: TGTGCCAGCAGCGCTGACACCAACGAGCAGTACTTC.

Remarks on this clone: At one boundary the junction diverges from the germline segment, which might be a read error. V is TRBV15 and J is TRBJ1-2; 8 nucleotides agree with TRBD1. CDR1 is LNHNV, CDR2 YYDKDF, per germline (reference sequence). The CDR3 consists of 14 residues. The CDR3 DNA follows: TGTGCCACCAGCCGAGACCAGGGGGCGCAAGGCTACACCTTC. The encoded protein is CATSRDQGAQGYTF.

The CDR3 DNA is TGTGCCAGTAGACAGGCGATGAACACTGAAGCTTTCTTT. It is translated as CASRQAMNTEAFF. The rearrangement links TRBV19 to TRBJ1-1, with D possibly TRBD1 on 5 matching bases. Germline loops: CDR1 LNHDA, CDR2 SQIVND (reference sequence). This CDR3 has 13 residues. Trimming shortened V by 6 bases and J by 0 bases, and 8 bases separated the two germline ends. The full variable domain, rest sourced from reference TRBV19 and TRBJ1-1, is DGGITQSPKYLFRKEGQNVTLSCEQNLNHDAMYWYRQDPGQGLRLIYYSQIVNDFQKGDIAEGYSVSREKKESFPLTVTSAQKNPTAFYLCASRQAMNTEAFFGQGTRLTVV.

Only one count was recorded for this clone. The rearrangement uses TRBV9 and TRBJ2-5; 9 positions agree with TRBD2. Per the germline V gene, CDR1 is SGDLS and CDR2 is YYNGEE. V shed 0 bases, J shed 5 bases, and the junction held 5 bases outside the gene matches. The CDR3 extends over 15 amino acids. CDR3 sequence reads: CASSVGAGGWETQYF. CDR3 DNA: TGTGCCAGCAGCGTAGGGGCGGGGGGGTGGGAGACCCAGTACTTC.

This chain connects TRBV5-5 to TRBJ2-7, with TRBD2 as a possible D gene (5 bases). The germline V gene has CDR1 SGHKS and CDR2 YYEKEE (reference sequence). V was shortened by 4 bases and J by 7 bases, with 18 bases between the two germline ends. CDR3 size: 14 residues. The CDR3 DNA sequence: TGTGCCAGCAGCCGCGAACTTTCGGGGTGGGAGCAGTACGTC. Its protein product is CASSRELSGWEQYV.

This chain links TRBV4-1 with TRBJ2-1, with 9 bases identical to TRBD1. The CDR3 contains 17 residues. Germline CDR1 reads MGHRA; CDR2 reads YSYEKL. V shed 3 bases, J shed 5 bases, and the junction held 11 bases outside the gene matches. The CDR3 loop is CASSQIFGTGWNNEQFF. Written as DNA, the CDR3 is TGCGCCAGCAGCCAGATATTCGGGACAGGGTGGAACAATGAGCAGTTCTTC.

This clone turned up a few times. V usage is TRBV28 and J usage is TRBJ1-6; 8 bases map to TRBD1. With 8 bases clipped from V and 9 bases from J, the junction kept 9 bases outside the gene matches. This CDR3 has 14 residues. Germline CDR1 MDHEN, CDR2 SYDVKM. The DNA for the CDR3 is TGTGCCAGCTTCTTAGGACAGGGTTCTTCACCCCTCCACTTT. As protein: CASFLGQGSSPLHF.

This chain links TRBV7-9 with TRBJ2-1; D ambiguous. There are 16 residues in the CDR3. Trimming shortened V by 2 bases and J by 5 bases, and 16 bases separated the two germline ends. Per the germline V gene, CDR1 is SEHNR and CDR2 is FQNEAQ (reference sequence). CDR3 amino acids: CASSLLLAQVNNEQFF. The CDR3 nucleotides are TGTGCCAGCAGCTTATTACTGGCTCAGGTAAACAATGAGCAGTTCTTC.

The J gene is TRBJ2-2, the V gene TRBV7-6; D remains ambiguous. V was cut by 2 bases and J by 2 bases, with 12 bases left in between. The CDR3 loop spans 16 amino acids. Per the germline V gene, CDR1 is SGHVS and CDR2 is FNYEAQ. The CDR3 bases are TGTGCCAGCAGCTTACCTTACGACTCCAACACCGGGGAGCTGTTTTTT. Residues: CASSLPYDSNTGELFF.

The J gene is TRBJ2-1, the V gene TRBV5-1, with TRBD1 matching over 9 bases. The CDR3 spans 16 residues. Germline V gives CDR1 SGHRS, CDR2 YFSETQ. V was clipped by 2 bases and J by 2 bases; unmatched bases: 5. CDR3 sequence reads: CASSLLGQGAYNEQFF. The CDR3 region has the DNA TGCGCCAGCAGCTTATTGGGACAGGGAGCCTACAATGAGCAGTTCTTC.

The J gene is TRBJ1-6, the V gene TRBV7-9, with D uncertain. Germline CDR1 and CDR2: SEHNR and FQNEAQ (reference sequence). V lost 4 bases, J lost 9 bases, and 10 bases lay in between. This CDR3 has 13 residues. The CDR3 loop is CASSSGVGSPLHF. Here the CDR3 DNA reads TGTGCCAGCAGCTCCGGGGTGGGTTCACCCCTCCACTTT. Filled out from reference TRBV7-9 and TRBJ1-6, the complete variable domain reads DTGVSQNPRHKITKRGQNVTFRCDPISEHNRLYWYRQTLGQGPEFLTYFQNEAQLEKSRLLSDRFSAERPKGSFSTLEIQRTEQGDSAMYLCASSSGVGSPLHFGNGTRLTVT.

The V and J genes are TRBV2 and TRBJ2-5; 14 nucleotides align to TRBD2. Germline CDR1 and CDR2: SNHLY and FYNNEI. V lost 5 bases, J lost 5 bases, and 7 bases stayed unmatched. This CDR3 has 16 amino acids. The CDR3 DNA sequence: TGTGCCAGCAGTTCGACTAGCGGGGGGGCTAGTGAGACCCAGTACTTC. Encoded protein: CASSSTSGGASETQYF.

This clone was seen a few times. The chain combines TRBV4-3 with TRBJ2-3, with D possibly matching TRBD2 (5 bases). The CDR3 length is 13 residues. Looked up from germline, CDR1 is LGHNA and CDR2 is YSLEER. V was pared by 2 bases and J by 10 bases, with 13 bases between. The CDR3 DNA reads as TGCGCCAGCAGCCAAACACGAGGGCGGGCGCAGTATTTT. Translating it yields CASSQTRGRAQYF.

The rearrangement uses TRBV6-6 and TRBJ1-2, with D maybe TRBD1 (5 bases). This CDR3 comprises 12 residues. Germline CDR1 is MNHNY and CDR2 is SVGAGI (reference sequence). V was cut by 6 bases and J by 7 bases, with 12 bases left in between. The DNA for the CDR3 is TGTGCCAGCAGGATGGGGCTTGGTGGCTACACCTTC. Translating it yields CASRMGLGGYTF.

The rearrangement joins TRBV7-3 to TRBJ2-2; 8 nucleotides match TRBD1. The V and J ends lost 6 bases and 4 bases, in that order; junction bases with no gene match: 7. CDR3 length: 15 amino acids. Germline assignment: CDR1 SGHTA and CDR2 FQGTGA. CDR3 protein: CASRKDRDFTGELFF. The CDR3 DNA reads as TGTGCCAGCAGAAAGGACAGGGACTTCACCGGGGAGCTGTTTTTT.

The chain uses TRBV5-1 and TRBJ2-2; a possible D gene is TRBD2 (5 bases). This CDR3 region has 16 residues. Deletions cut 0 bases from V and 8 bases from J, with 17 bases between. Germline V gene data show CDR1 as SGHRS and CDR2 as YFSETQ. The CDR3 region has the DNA TGCGCCAGCAGCTTGGGAGGGATTGTGTCTTCGGGGGAGCTGTTTTTT. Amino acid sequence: CASSLGGIVSSGELFF.

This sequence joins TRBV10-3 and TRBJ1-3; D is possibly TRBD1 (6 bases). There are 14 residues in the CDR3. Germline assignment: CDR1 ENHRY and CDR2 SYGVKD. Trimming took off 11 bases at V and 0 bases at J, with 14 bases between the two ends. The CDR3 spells CAAATGHSGNTIYF. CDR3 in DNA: TGTGCCGCGGCGACAGGACACTCTGGAAACACCATATATTTT.

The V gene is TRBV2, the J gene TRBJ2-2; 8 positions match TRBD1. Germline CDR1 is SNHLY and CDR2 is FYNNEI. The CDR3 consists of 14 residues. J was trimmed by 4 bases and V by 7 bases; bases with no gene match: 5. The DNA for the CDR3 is TGTGCCAGCAATTTTGACAGGGGCACCGGGGAGCTGTTTTTT. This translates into CASNFDRGTGELFF.

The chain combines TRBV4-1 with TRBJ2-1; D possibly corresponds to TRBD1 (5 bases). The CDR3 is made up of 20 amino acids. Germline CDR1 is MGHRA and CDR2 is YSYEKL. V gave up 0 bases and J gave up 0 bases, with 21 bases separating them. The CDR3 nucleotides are TGCGCCAGCAGCCAAGATGGATTAGGGGCGACTCAAAGCTCCTACAATGAGCAGTTCTTC. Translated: CASSQDGLGATQSSYNEQFF.

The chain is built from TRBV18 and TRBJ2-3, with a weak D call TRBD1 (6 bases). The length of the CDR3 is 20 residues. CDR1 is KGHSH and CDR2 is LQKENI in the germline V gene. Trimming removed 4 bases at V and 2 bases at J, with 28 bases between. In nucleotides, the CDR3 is TGTGCCAGCTCACGGTCCTTACTTGGTGACAGGAAGAGTAACACAGATACGCAGTATTTT. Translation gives CASSRSLLGDRKSNTDTQYF.

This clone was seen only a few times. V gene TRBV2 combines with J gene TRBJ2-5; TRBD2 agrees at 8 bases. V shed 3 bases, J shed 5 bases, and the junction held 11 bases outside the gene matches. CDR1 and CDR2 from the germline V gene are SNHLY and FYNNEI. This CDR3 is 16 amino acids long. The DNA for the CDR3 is TGTGCCAGCAGTGACGTACTACGGGGGGGCCTGGAGACCCAGTACTTC. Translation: CASSDVLRGGLETQYF.

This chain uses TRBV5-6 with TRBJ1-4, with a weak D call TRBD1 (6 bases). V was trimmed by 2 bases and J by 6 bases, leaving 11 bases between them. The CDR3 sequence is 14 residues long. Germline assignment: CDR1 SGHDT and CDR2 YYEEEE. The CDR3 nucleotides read TGTGCCAGCAGCTTCCAGGGGAGAGATGAAAAACTGTTTTTT. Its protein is CASSFQGRDEKLFF.

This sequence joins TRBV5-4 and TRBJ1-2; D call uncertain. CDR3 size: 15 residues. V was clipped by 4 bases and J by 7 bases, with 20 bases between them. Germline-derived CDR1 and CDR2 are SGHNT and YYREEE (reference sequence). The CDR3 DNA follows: TGTGCCAGCAGCCACGACGGGGTTGTGGTTTTTGGCTACACCTTC. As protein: CASSHDGVVVFGYTF. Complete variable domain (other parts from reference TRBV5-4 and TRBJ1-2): ETGVTQSPTHLIKTRGQQVTLRCSSQSGHNTVSWYQQALGQGPQFIFQYYREEENGRGNFPPRFSGLQFPNYSSELNVNALELDDSALYLCASSHDGVVVFGYTFGSGTRLTVV.

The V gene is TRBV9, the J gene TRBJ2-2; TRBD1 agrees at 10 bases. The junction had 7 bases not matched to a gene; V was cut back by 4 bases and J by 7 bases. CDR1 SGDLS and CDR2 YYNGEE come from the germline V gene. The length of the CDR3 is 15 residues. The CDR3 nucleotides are TGTGCCAGCAGCACCGGGACAGGGGCGAACGGGGAGCTGTTTTTT. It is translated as CASSTGTGANGELFF.

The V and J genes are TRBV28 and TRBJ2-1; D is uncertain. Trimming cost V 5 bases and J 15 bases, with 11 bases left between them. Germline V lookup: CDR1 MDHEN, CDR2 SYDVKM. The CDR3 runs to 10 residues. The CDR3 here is CASSITVPFF. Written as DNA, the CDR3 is TGTGCCAGCAGTATCACAGTGCCGTTCTTC. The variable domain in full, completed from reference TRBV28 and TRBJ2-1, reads DVKVTQSSRYLVKRTGEKVFLECVQDMDHENMFWYRQDPGLGLRLIYFSYDVKMKEKGDIPEGYSVSREKKERFSLILESASTNQTSMYLCASSITVPFFGPGTRLTVL.

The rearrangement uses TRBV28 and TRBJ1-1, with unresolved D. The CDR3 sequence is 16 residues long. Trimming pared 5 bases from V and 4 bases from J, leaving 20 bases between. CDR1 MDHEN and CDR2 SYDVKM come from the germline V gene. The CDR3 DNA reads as TGTGCCAGCAGTCCCCGAGGGAATTCGAAGGGCACTGAAGCTTTCTTT. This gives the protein CASSPRGNSKGTEAFF.

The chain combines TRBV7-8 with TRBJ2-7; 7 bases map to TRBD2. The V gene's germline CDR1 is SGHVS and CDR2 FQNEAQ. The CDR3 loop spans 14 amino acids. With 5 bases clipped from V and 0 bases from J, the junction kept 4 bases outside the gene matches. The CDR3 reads CASSPRDYSYEQYV. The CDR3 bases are TGTGCCAGCAGCCCCCGGGACTACTCCTACGAGCAGTACGTC.